This T cell receptor beta chain was retrieved from a study of blood T cells in healthy people across ages. A single count supports this clonotype. Its antigen is not identified. Study conclusions and caveats: Conclusively comparing naive with antigen-experienced cells was impossible with unsorted PBMCs.

Combining a sample-barcoded 5' primer with a J-beta primer mix, a second PCR ran for roughly 7 to 12 cycles. TCRdb recomputed calls from the 5' RACE reads with MiXCR, one row per CDR3 protein. The sample comprises around 780,000 distinct CDR3 sequences, approximately 60% of which are singletons, and roughly 25% rests with the top ten. The germline V and J ends were trimmed by 5 bases and 3 bases, with 20 bases remaining between them. The CDR3 sequence is 18 residues long. CDR1 MNHEY and CDR2 SVGEGT come from the germline V gene. The sequenced sample consisted of blood. The clonotype was recovered from a middle-aged man in good health. J is TRBJ2-6 and V is TRBV6-2 or TRBV6-3, with a tentative D call TRBD1 (6 bases). The CDR3 nucleotides read TGTGCCAGCAGTCGGACAGCCCGTGAGTCTTTTGGGGCCAACGTCCTGACTTTC. Amino acids: CASSRTARESFGANVLTF.